The clone carrying this T cell receptor (beta chain) was observed a handful of times. This sample was taken from a study of beta chain features in type 1 diabetes. Every bit of the isolated RNA underwent reverse transcription, so sequencing read expressed TCRB transcripts. Method: immunoSEQ multiplex PCR; TCRdb's copy keeps in-frame clones and lacks some. This table holds 810,000 or so clones, 15% to 20% found once. Trimming left V 0 bases short and J 6 bases short, with 13 bases between. The V gene's germline CDR1 is SGDLS and CDR2 YYNGEE. The CDR3 consists of 15 residues. The sequence was collected from a woman under 30 in good health. This chain uses TRBV9 with TRBJ2-1, with D tentatively TRBD1 or TRBD2 (5 bases each). Input material: naive CD4+ T cells from blood. CDR3 sequence reads: CASSVAVGTVNEQFF. CDR3 DNA sequence: TGTGCCAGCAGCGTAGCTGTGGGGACGGTCAATGAGCAGTTCTTC.